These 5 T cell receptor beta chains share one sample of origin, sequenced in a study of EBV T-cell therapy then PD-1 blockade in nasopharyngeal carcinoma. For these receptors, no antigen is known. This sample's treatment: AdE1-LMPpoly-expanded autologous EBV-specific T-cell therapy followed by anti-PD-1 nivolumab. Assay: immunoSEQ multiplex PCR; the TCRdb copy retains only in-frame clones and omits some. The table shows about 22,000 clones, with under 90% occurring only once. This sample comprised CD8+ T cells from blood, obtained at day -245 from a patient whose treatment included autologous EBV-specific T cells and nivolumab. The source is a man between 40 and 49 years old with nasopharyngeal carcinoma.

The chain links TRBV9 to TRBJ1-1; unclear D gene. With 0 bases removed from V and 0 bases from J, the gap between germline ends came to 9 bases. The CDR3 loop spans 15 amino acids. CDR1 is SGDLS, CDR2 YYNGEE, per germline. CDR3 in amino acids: CASSVEVGLNTEAFF. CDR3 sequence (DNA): TGTGCCAGCAGCGTAGAGGTTGGGCTGAACACTGAAGCTTTCTTT. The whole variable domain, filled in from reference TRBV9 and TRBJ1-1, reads DSGVTQTPKHLITATGQRVTLRCSPRSGDLSVYWYQQSLDQGLQFLIQYYNGEERAKGNILERFSAQQFPDLHSELNLSSLELGDSALYFCASSVEVGLNTEAFFGQGTRLTVV.

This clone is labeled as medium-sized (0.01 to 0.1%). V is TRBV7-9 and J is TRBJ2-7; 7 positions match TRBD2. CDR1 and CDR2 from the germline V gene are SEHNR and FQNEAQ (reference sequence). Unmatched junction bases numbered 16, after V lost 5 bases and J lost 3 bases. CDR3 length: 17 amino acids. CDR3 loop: CASSPAYLGAGNYEQYF. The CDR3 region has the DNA TGTGCCAGCAGCCCGGCTTACCTTGGAGCGGGGAACTACGAGCAGTACTTC. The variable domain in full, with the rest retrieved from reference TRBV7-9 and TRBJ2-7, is DTGVSQNPRHKITKRGQNVTFRCDPISEHNRLYWYRQTLGQGPEFLTYFQNEAQLEKSRLLSDRFSAERPKGSFSTLEIQRTEQGDSAMYLCASSPAYLGAGNYEQYFGPGTRLTVT.

For the CDR3, the DNA is TGTGCCAGCAGTGGAGACACCTACAATGAGCAGTTCTTC. This gives the protein CASSGDTYNEQFF. This chain uses TRBV6-4 with TRBJ2-1; D is ambiguous. From germline, CDR1 is MRHNA and CDR2 SNTAGT. V lost 4 bases, J lost 2 bases, and 6 bases lay in between. The CDR3 contains 13 residues.

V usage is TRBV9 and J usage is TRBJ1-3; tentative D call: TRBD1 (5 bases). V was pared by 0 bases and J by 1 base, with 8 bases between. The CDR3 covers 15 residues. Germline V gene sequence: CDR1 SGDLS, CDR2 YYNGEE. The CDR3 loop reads CASSVDGGSGNTIYF. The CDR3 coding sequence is TGTGCCAGCAGCGTAGATGGGGGGTCTGGAAACACCATATATTTT.

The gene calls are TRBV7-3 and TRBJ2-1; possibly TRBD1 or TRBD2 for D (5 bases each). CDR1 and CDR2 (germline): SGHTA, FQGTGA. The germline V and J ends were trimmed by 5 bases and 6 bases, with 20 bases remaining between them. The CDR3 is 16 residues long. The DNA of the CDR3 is TGTGCCAGCAGCCCAACCGGGACGCTCGTCCTCAATGAGCAGTTCTTC. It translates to CASSPTGTLVLNEQFF.